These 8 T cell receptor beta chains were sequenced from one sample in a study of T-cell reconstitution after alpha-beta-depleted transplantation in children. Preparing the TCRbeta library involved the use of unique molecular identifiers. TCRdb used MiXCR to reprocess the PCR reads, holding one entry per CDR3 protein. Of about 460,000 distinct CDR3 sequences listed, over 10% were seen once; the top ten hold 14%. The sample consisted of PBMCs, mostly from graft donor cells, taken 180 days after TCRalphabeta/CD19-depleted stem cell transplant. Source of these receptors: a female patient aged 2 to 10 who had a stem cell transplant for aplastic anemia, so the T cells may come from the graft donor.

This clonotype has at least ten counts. The CDR3 is CASSQTQPGSGTSVLNEQFF. Here the CDR3 DNA reads TGTGCCAGCAGCCAAACTCAGCCTGGTTCCGGGACTAGCGTACTCAATGAGCAGTTCTTC. The V and J genes are TRBV4-2 and TRBJ2-1; 10 nucleotides line up with TRBD2. CDR1 is LGHNA, CDR2 YNFKEQ, per germline. Trimming took 2 bases from V and 6 from J; bases not matched to a gene: 19. The CDR3 is 20 amino acids.

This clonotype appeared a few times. CDR3 sequence reads: CASSLGASRGYQETQYF. DNA for the CDR3: TGCGCCAGCAGCTTGGGGGCTAGCAGGGGGTACCAAGAGACCCAGTACTTC. The chain has TRBV5-1 and TRBJ2-5; TRBD1 agrees at 7 bases. The CDR3 is made up of 17 amino acids. CDR1 is SGHRS and CDR2 is YFSETQ in the germline V gene. The trim removed 0 bases at V and 0 bases at J, leaving 8 bases unmatched.

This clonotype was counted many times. The CDR3 DNA reads as TGCGCCAGCAGCTTGGAGGCGGGAGGGTACAATGAGCAGTTCTTC. Translating gives CASSLEAGGYNEQFF. The chain is built from TRBV5-1 and TRBJ2-1; the match to TRBD2 covers 9 bases. V lost 0 bases, J lost 4 bases, and 2 bases stayed unmatched. CDR1 SGHRS and CDR2 YFSETQ come from the germline V gene. The CDR3 extends over 15 amino acids.

The CDR3 here is CASSQEPPSDPYNEQFF. CDR3 coding DNA: TGCGCCAGCAGCCAAGAGCCCCCTAGCGACCCCTACAATGAGCAGTTCTTC. The rearrangement uses TRBV4-3 and TRBJ2-1; perhaps TRBD2 as D (6 bases). Germline CDR1 and CDR2: LGHNA and YSLEER. The CDR3 contains 17 residues. Trimming left V 0 bases short and J 2 bases short, with 14 bases between.

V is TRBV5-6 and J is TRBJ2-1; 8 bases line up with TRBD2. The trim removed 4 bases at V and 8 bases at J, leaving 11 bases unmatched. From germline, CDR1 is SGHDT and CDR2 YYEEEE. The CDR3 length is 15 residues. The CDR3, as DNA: TGTGCCAGCAGCCAAGATGGATCGGGGGGGGATGAGCAGTTCTTC. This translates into CASSQDGSGGDEQFF. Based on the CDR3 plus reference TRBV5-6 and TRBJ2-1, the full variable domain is DAGVTQSPTHLIKTRGQQVTLRCSPKSGHDTVSWYQQALGQGPQFIFQYYEEEERQRGNFPDRFSGHQFPNYSSELNVNALLLGDSALYLCASSQDGSGGDEQFFGPGTRLTVL.

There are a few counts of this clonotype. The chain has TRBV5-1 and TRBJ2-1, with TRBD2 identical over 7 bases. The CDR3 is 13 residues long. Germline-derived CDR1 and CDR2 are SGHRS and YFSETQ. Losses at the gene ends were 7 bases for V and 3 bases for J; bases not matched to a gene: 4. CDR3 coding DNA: TGCGCCAGCGGGGGGGGATACTACAATGAGCAGTTCTTC. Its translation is CASGGGYYNEQFF.

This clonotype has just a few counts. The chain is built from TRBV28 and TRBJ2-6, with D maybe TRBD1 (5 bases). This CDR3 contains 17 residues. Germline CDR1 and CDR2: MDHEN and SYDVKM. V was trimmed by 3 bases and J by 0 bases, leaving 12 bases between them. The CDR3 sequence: CASSFWQGRSGANVLTF. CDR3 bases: TGTGCCAGCAGTTTTTGGCAGGGCCGCTCTGGGGCCAACGTCCTGACTTTC.

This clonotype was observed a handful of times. DNA of the CDR3: TGCAGCGTTGAATTACGGTCGGCTTTCTTT. This translates into CSVELRSAFF. The chain is built from TRBV29-1 and TRBJ1-1; no clear D. Trimming took 2 bases from V and 11 from J, leaving 9 bases between them. Germline V CDR1 and CDR2: SQVTM, ANQGSEA. This CDR3 is built from 10 residues.